The entry below gives a single T cell receptor (beta chain) sequence along with its context. The target antigen is unknown. Given a much more abundant clone one base away, this may be a read error. TCRdb itself ran the 5' RACE reads through MiXCR, one entry per CDR3 protein. This sample has a few hundred thousand distinct CDR3 sequences; 10% to 13% occur once, and the top ten carry about 19%. The data originate from a study of CD8 T cells in ankylosing spondylitis. Findings and limits, study-wide: Clones linked to disease were reported to show significant enrichment in matched ankylosing spondylitis synovial fluid.

The CDR3 covers 15 residues. The V call is TRBV12-3 or TRBV12-4, the J call TRBJ2-4, with 7 bases lining up with TRBD1. The receptor was isolated from a male donor with ankylosing spondylitis or in good health (not recorded which). Sequencing used blood, either unsorted or a sorted T cell fraction (not recorded which). Here the CDR3 reads CASSYAGGDKDIQNF. The CDR3, as DNA: TGTGCCAGCAGCTACGCAGGGGGTGATAAGGACATTCAGAACTTC.